This T cell receptor beta chain is drawn from a study of blood T cell repertoires in COVID-19. Study summary: The cDNA or gDNA used as material had been derived from T cells, B-cell-depleted T cells, or PBMCs.

Per the original data handling: Reference gene primer amplification gave nucleated cell count estimates. The method was immunoSEQ multiplex PCR; TCRdb's version includes in-frame clones alone and lacks a portion of them. For V, J and clone size, that table is used; D and trimming come from the DNA. The sample has about 130,000 clones; 85% to 90% are singletons. Unmatched junction bases numbered 6, after V lost 2 bases and J lost 3 bases. CDR1 and CDR2 from the germline V gene are LGHNA and YNFKEQ. The CDR3 is 15 residues long. The chain is built from TRBV4-2 and TRBJ1-1, with 7 bases that match TRBD1. This TCR derives from a woman older than 75 with acute or convalescent COVID-19. Sequencing input: peripheral blood. The CDR3 region has the DNA TGTGCCAGCAGCCAACCCAACGACAGGGACACTGAAGCTTTCTTT. This translates into CASSQPNDRDTEAFF.